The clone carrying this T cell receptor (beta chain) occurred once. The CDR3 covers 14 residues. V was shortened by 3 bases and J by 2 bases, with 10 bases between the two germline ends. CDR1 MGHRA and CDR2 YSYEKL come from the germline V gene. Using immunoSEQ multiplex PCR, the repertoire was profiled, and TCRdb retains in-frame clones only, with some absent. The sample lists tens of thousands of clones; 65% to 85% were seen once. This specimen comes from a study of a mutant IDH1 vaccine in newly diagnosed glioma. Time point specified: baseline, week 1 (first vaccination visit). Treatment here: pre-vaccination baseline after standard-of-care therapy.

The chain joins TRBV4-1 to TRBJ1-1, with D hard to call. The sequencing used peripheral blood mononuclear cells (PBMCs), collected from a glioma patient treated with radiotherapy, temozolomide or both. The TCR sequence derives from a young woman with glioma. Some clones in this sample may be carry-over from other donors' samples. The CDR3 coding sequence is TGCGCCAGCAGCCAGGTGGGCCCTAACACTGAAGCTTTCTTT. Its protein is CASSQVGPNTEAFF.